The next 14 T cell receptor beta chains were all read from a single sample in a study of blood T cell repertoires in COVID-19. The data were produced by immunoSEQ multiplex PCR, yet TCRdb's version contains in-frame clones alone and is incomplete. The sample carries 97,000 or so clones, around four fifths recorded once. Sequenced material: peripheral blood. Source of these receptors: a man in his 70s with acute or convalescent COVID-19.

The chain employs TRBV6-5 and TRBJ1-1; tentatively, D is TRBD1 (5 bases). V dropped 5 bases and J dropped 6 bases, with 10 bases sitting between them. From germline, CDR1 is MNHEY and CDR2 SVGAGI. This CDR3 has 12 residues. The CDR3 protein is CASSKIGAEAFF. The CDR3, as DNA: TGTGCCAGCAGTAAGATAGGGGCTGAAGCTTTCTTT.

This rearrangement joins TRBV4-2 to TRBJ2-1, with 13 bases matching TRBD2. V shed 0 bases, J shed 4 bases, and the junction held 6 bases outside the gene matches. The germline V gene encodes CDR1 LGHNA and CDR2 YNFKEQ. The CDR3 loop spans 18 amino acids. Here the CDR3 reads CASSQELAGGPVYNEQFF. DNA for the CDR3: TGTGCCAGCAGCCAAGAACTAGCGGGAGGGCCGGTGTACAATGAGCAGTTCTTC.

This chain connects TRBV29-1 to TRBJ2-3; the match to TRBD1 covers 9 bases. Germline V CDR1 and CDR2: SQVTM, ANQGSEA. This CDR3 has 15 residues. Germline trimming cut 5 bases from V and 2 bases from J; bases unmatched to any gene: 8. The CDR3 region is CSVLTGTGNTDTQYF. For the CDR3, the DNA is TGCAGCGTTTTGACCGGGACAGGGAACACAGATACGCAGTATTTT.

This chain connects TRBV7-2 to TRBJ2-2; D unclear. Deletions cut 3 bases from V and 2 bases from J, with 10 bases between. The CDR3 extends over 15 amino acids. The V gene's germline CDR1 is SGHTA and CDR2 FQGNSA. As DNA, the CDR3 is TGTGCCAGCAGCTTTGCGGCACCTAACACCGGGGAGCTGTTTTTT. This gives the protein CASSFAAPNTGELFF.

J is TRBJ1-5 and V is TRBV3-1 (or the pseudogene TRBV3-2); the D is unclear. Germline V gives CDR1 LGHDT, CDR2 YNNKEL (reference sequence). This CDR3 has 14 amino acids. Trimming took 4 bases from V and 6 from J, leaving 13 bases between them. The CDR3 here is CASSLGAGGQPQHF. CDR3 in DNA: TGTGCCAGCAGCCTTGGCGCAGGAGGTCAGCCCCAGCATTTT.

This chain connects TRBV6-2 or TRBV6-3 to TRBJ1-4, with TRBD1 matching over 9 bases. The CDR3 consists of 15 residues. Germline V gene lookup returns CDR1 MNHEY and CDR2 SVGEGT. The V gene end was trimmed by 6 bases and the J gene end by 6 bases; junction bases not matched to a gene: 8. Here the CDR3 reads CASSRPTGGDEKLFF. The DNA of the CDR3 is TGTGCCAGCAGCCGACCGACAGGGGGAGATGAAAAACTGTTTTTT.

This clone was seen just once. In DNA form, the CDR3 reads TGTGCCAGCAGTGTTACAGGGGGAAAGACGGCGGGCACTGAAGCTTTCTTT. Translating gives CASSVTGGKTAGTEAFF. This chain links TRBV6-1 with TRBJ1-1, with 8 bases matching TRBD1. The germline CDR1 and CDR2 sequences are MNHNS and SASEGT. The CDR3 has 17 residues. V trimming: 4 bases; J trimming: 4 bases; junction bases outside the gene matches: 14.

The chain recombines TRBV5-8 with TRBJ2-7; 7 bases agree with TRBD2. The ends lost 4 bases at V and 9 bases at J; junction bases unmatched: 16. Per the germline V gene, CDR1 is SGHTS and CDR2 is YDEGEE. This CDR3 contains 15 residues. The CDR3 sequence is CASSALGGSLYVQYF. CDR3 nucleotide sequence: TGTGCCAGCAGCGCCTTGGGCGGGAGTCTTTATGTGCAGTACTTC.

This clone was detected once. The same CDR3 can be traced to other DNA sequences in this sample. This sequence joins TRBV11-3 and TRBJ2-5, with 10 bases identical to TRBD2. Germline CDR1 SGHNT, CDR2 YENEEA. CDR3 length: 13 amino acids. After removal of 4 bases from V and 5 bases from J, the junction contained 1 base not matched to a gene. The DNA of the CDR3 is TGTGCCAGCAGCTCGACTAGCGGGGAGACCCAGTACTTC. It codes for CASSSTSGETQYF. The entire variable domain, with the rest obtained from reference TRBV11-3 and TRBJ2-5, is as follows: EAGVVQSPRYKIIEKKQPVAFWCNPISGHNTLYWYLQNLGQGPELLIRYENEEAVDDSQLPKDRFSAERLKGVDSTLKIQPAELGDSAVYLCASSSTSGETQYFGPGTRLLVL.

The V and J genes are TRBV20-1 and TRBJ2-7, with 11 bases aligning to TRBD2. CDR1 DFQATT and CDR2 SNEGSKA come from the germline V gene (reference sequence). With V trimmed by 6 bases and J by 5 bases, 9 bases remained unmatched. The CDR3 sequence is 14 residues long. Here the CDR3 DNA reads TGCAGTGCAAGTAGCGGGAGGGCCAAGAACGAGCAGTACTTC. It is translated as CSASSGRAKNEQYF.

The V and J genes are TRBV14 and TRBJ2-1; possibly TRBD2 for D (5 bases). The CDR3 runs 16 residues. The V gene's germline CDR1 is SGHDN and CDR2 FVKESK. Trimming shortened V by 2 bases and J by 0 bases, and 11 bases separated the two germline ends. The CDR3 is CASSQRGSSSYNEQFF. In nucleotides, the CDR3 is TGTGCCAGCAGCCAACGGGGATCCAGCTCCTACAATGAGCAGTTCTTC.

V usage is TRBV20-1 and J usage is TRBJ2-1, with a weak D call TRBD1 (5 bases). Per the germline V gene, CDR1 is DFQATT and CDR2 is SNEGSKA (reference sequence). Trimming removed 3 bases at V and 7 bases at J, with 7 bases between. The CDR3 is 11 amino acids. CDR3 coding DNA: TGCAGTGCTAGGGGGCTTAATGAGCAGTTCTTC. It specifies CSARGLNEQFF.

The chain employs TRBV7-9 and TRBJ1-2; D might be TRBD1 (5 bases). With 5 bases removed from V and 7 bases from J, the gap between germline ends came to 14 bases. CDR3 length: 13 amino acids. Germline lookup yields CDR1 SEHNR and CDR2 FQNEAQ (reference sequence). CDR3 residues: CASSPGTWPGYTF. The CDR3 DNA is TGTGCCAGCAGCCCAGGGACTTGGCCTGGCTACACCTTC. Variable domain in full (rest from reference TRBV7-9 and TRBJ1-2): DTGVSQNPRHKITKRGQNVTFRCDPISEHNRLYWYRQTLGQGPEFLTYFQNEAQLEKSRLLSDRFSAERPKGSFSTLEIQRTEQGDSAMYLCASSPGTWPGYTFGSGTRLTVV.

V usage is TRBV5-1 and J usage is TRBJ1-3; a possible D gene is TRBD1 (6 bases). Looked up from germline, CDR1 is SGHRS and CDR2 is YFSETQ. There are 16 residues in the CDR3. Trimming left V 4 bases short and J 1 base short, with 15 bases between. CDR3 protein: CASSLGRGISGNTIYF. The CDR3, as DNA: TGCGCCAGCAGCCTGGGAAGGGGGATATCTGGAAACACCATATATTTT.